The source of this TCR beta chain is a study of shared clonotypes between healthy human individuals. Findings and caveats of the study: What rarefaction showed was incomplete sorted-subset sequencing despite large depth.

The data were produced by immunoSEQ multiplex PCR, yet TCRdb's version contains in-frame clones alone and is incomplete. The repertoire has about 690,000 clones, less than 95% of them found once; the top ten carry 34%. V lost 5 bases to trimming and J lost 0 bases; unmatched junction nucleotides: 8. The germline V gene encodes CDR1 LNHDA and CDR2 SQIVND (reference sequence). This CDR3 is built from 18 residues. This clone was seen just once. Its antigen is still unknown. Sample: memory CD8+ T cells from PBMCs. Specified subset: CD45RO+ cells pooled with CCR7-negative TemRA cells. The chain carries TRBV19 and TRBJ2-3; 13 nucleotides line up with TRBD2. This clonotype originated in a man aged 18 to 29 in good health. Some clones in this sample may be carry-over from other donors' samples. CDR3 in amino acids: CASSSRLAGGPSTDTQYF. DNA of the CDR3: TGTGCCAGTAGTTCTAGACTAGCGGGAGGACCAAGCACAGATACGCAGTATTTT.